A selection of T cell receptor beta chains follows, all from one sample in a study of metastatic and nonmetastatic thyroid tumors. TCRdb reanalyzed the PCR reads with MiXCR. Of around 22,000 clones detected, less than 25% appear once; the ten largest clones hold 6.5% to 9.5%. Sequenced material: blood. Receptors originate from a female donor with papillary thyroid cancer or a benign thyroid nodule (not recorded which). Some clones in this sample may be carry-over from other donors' samples. CDR3s include the opening cysteine and the closing phenylalanine or tryptophan. A D gene is named only where the DNA matches it firmly. Clone size is stated in some rows and not others, as once, few, many or a class when expanded.

j_call,v_call,clone_size,d_call,cdr3_nt,cdr3_aa
TRBJ2-2,TRBV7-3,many,-,TGTGCCAGCAGCTTGGGGGAAACCGGGGAGCTGTTTTTT,CASSLGETGELFF
TRBJ2-1,TRBV7-6,-,-,TGTGCCAGCAGCTCCTGTACAGGGAGAGGCAATGAGCAGTTCTTC,CASSSCTGRGNEQFF
TRBJ2-2,TRBV6-1,many,-,TGTGCCAGCCTTCCGGGCGGGGTAACCACCGGGGAGCTGTTTTTT,CASLPGGVTTGELFF
TRBJ1-1,TRBV10-2,many,-,TGCGCCAGCACGCGAGGGGACACTGAAGCTTTCTTT,CASTRGDTEAFF
TRBJ1-1,TRBV20-1,-,-,TGCAGTGCCCACGTGTGGAACACTGAAGCTTTCTTT,CSAHVWNTEAFF
TRBJ1-2,TRBV20-1,-,-,TGCAGTGCTAGAGGGCCAGGGAACTATGGCTACACCTTC,CSARGPGNYGYTF
TRBJ1-1,TRBV11-2,many,-,TGTGCCAGCAGCTTTCTGGTGAGCACTGAAGCTTTCTTT,CASSFLVSTEAFF
TRBJ2-3,TRBV29-1,many,TRBD2,TGCAGCGTTTTGGACGTGGGGGAGGGCTTCACAGATACGCAGTATTTT,CSVLDVGEGFTDTQYF
TRBJ1-1,TRBV27,many,-,TGTGCCAGCAGTAGCCAGTTGAACACTGAAGCTTTCTTT,CASSSQLNTEAFF
TRBJ1-5,TRBV10-3,many,-,TGTGCCATCAGTACAGGGACGGGGGACAATCAGCCCCAGCATTTT,CAISTGTGDNQPQHF
TRBJ2-1,TRBV12-5,-,-,TGTGCTAGTGGTTTGGGGGTAAACTCCTACAATGAGCAGTTCTTC,CASGLGVNSYNEQFF
TRBJ2-2,TRBV7-3,-,TRBD1,TGTCCCAGCAGCTTATGCACCCAGCGACAGGGCAGCACCTGGGAGCTGTTTTTT,CPSSLCTQRQGSTWELFF
TRBJ2-3,TRBV6-6,-,TRBD2,TGTGCCAGCATCCCCGGGGGACTAGCGGGGGCCACAGATACGCAGTATTTT,CASIPGGLAGATDTQYF
TRBJ1-2,TRBV28,many,-,TGTGCCAGCAGGTTAAGGACAGATGGCTACACCTTC,CASRLRTDGYTF
TRBJ2-2,TRBV5-1,once,-,TGCGCCAGCAGCTTGGGACGGCAAACCGGGGAGCTGTTTTTT,CASSLGRQTGELFF
TRBJ1-4,TRBV4-2,many,-,TGTGCCAGCAGCCAAGATCCGTGGGGGATCAATGAAAAACTGTTTTTT,CASSQDPWGINEKLFF
TRBJ1-6,TRBV25-1,many,-,TGTGCCAGCAGAGGTTTATCCTCACCCCTCCACTTT,CASRGLSSPLHF
TRBJ2-1,TRBV20-1,-,-,TGCAGTGCTAGTTGGCGGATGTCAAATGAGCAGTTCTTC,CSASWRMSNEQFF
TRBJ2-7,TRBV5-6,many,-,TGTGCCAGCAGCTTGAGTTGGGATTCCTACGAGCAGTACTTC,CASSLSWDSYEQYF
TRBJ1-6,TRBV7-9,once,TRBD1,TGTGCCAGCAGCTTAGTCGACAGGGACTCCTACTTT,CASSLVDRDSYF
TRBJ2-3,TRBV20-1,many,TRBD2,TGCAGTGCTAGTTGGCGGGAGTCAGCAGATACGCAGTATTTT,CSASWRESADTQYF
TRBJ2-7,TRBV6-1,medium-sized,-,TGTGCCAGCAGTCCCGGTGGGGGAATCGACGAGCAGTACTTC,CASSPGGGIDEQYF
TRBJ1-4,TRBV2,many,-,TGTGCCAGAAGACAGGACAGTAATGAAAAACTGTTTTTT,CARRQDSNEKLFF
TRBJ1-5,TRBV30,-,-,TGTGCCTGGAGTCATCGGGGTTTATGGAATCAGCCCCAGCATTTT,CAWSHRGLWNQPQHF
TRBJ1-2,TRBV18,many,-,TGTGCCAGCTCACCACCGGCGGGTAGCTATGGCTACACCTTC,CASSPPAGSYGYTF
TRBJ2-3,TRBV6-4,many,-,TGTGCCAGCAATGGGACTCAAGGGTTCTATACGCAGTATTTT,CASNGTQGFYTQYF
TRBJ2-1,TRBV24-1,-,-,TGTGCCACCAGTGATTTGTCGGTCTATGAGCAGTCCTTC,CATSDLSVYEQSF
TRBJ1-1,TRBV6-2/TRBV6-3,few,-,TGTGCCAGCAGTTACAGACGGCGGAACACTGAAGCTTTCTTT,CASSYRRRNTEAFF
TRBJ1-1,TRBV5-4,many,-,TGTGCCAGCAGCGAATACAGTGACACTGAAGCTTTCTTT,CASSEYSDTEAFF
TRBJ1-1,TRBV20-1,-,TRBD1,TGCAGTGCTAATCAGGGGGATTGGATGACTGAAGCTTTCTTT,CSANQGDWMTEAFF
TRBJ2-2,TRBV28,many,TRBD1,TGTGCCAGCAGTTTACCCAGGGGGCGCGGCGGAGAGCTGTTTTTT,CASSLPRGRGGELFF
TRBJ2-1,TRBV6-1,-,-,TGTGCCAGCAGTGAAATCGGGTGGGATCTCTCCTACAATGAGCAGTTCTTC,CASSEIGWDLSYNEQFF
TRBJ1-1,TRBV10-3,-,-,TGTGCCACCAGCCGGGACCGCGTGGAAGCTGTCTTT,CATSRDRVEAVF
TRBJ2-5,TRBV11-2,many,-,TGTGCCAGCAGCTTAGTTTTAGCCCCCGGAGAGACCCAGTACTTC,CASSLVLAPGETQYF
TRBJ1-1,TRBV3-1,many,TRBD1,TGTGCCAGCAGCCAAGTCGGACAGGGGGGCGAAGCTTTCTTT,CASSQVGQGGEAFF
TRBJ2-5,TRBV6-2/TRBV6-3,many,TRBD2,TGTGCCAGCATCGCTAGCGGCCAAGAGACCCAGTACTTC,CASIASGQETQYF
TRBJ2-7,TRBV11-2,many,-,TGTGCCAGCAGCCATCTGAACCGGGACGAGCAGTACTTC,CASSHLNRDEQYF
TRBJ2-7,TRBV11-2,-,-,TGTGCCAGCAGCCCAGGACAGCTCTACGAGCAGTACTTC,CASSPGQLYEQYF
TRBJ2-7,TRBV3-1,many,-,TGTGCCAGCAGCCGGGGGCGGGGAAACTACGAGCAGTACTTC,CASSRGRGNYEQYF
TRBJ2-5,TRBV30,many,-,TGTGCCTGGAGTGTCGGTGGGAGCGTGGAGACCCAGTACTTC,CAWSVGGSVETQYF
TRBJ1-5,TRBV4-3,many,TRBD1,TGCGCCAGCAGCCAGAACGCAGGGGGCGGGCAGCCCCAGCATTTT,CASSQNAGGGQPQHF
TRBJ2-3,TRBV19,-,-,TGTGCCACCAAGGTGGCTACGACAGATACGCAGTATTTT,CATKVATTDTQYF
TRBJ1-5,TRBV6-2/TRBV6-3,many,-,TGTGCCACTCGGGACCCGGGCAATCAGCCCCAGCATTTT,CATRDPGNQPQHF
TRBJ1-5,TRBV7-8,many,TRBD1,TGTGCCAGCAGCCCTTACAGGGGGCAACGCAATCAGCCCCAGCATTTT,CASSPYRGQRNQPQHF
TRBJ2-5,TRBV5-1,many,TRBD1,TGCGCCAGCGGACCGGGACAGGGTGAGACCCAGTACTTC,CASGPGQGETQYF
TRBJ2-5,TRBV7-3,many,-,TGTGCCAGCAGCCGTCCCGGGGCCGGGGAGACCCAGTACTTC,CASSRPGAGETQYF
TRBJ2-7,TRBV20-1,-,-,TGCAGTGCGAACAGACTATCGCTATCCTACGAGCAGTACTTC,CSANRLSLSYEQYF
TRBJ1-1,TRBV6-2/TRBV6-3,-,-,TGTGCCAGCAGGGGACATGGGGCGGCTAACACTGAAGCTTTCTTT,CASRGHGAANTEAFF
TRBJ2-1,TRBV6-1,medium-sized,TRBD2,TGTGCCAGCAGTGTCATTAGCGGGAGGGAGCATGAGCAGTTCTTC,CASSVISGREHEQFF
TRBJ2-7,TRBV18,-,TRBD2,TGTGCCAGCTCCCGACTAGCCGGGGACGAGCAGAACTTC,CASSRLAGDEQNF
TRBJ2-3,TRBV12-3/TRBV12-4,many,-,TGTGCCAGCAGTTTAGTTGTGGATACGCAGTATTTT,CASSLVVDTQYF
TRBJ1-1,TRBV6-1,-,-,TGTGCCAGCAGCCGGGAACAGGGTTTAACTGAAGCTTTCTTT,CASSREQGLTEAFF
TRBJ1-2,TRBV2,-,-,TGTGCCAACTATAGCACGGGGGATGGCTACACCTTC,CANYSTGDGYTF
TRBJ2-7,TRBV18,-,-,TGTGCCAGCTCACCTACAAACCCCTATTACGAGCAGTACTTC,CASSPTNPYYEQYF